This TCR beta chain was found in a study of glioma-infiltrating T cells after dendritic cell vaccination. Study results and caveats: The cohort had few patients with full blood and tumor sets. Survival was not directly related to TCR clonality in these patients.

Time point of the sample: after dendritic cell vaccination, including at tumor progression/relapse. PBMC sampling occurred before vaccination, two weeks after the third dose, and at progression. Primers: 60 V beta forward and 13 J beta reverse. The method was immunoSEQ multiplex PCR; TCRdb's version includes in-frame clones alone and lacks a portion of them. The sample holds about 50,000 clones, around 89% seen once. For this clone: Its matching antigen is unknown.

The material was blood, obtained after dendritic cell vaccination. This clonotype originated in a human donor with glioblastoma.

CDR3 loop: CASSLGTIALDTQYF. DNA for the CDR3: TGTGCCAGCAGCTTGGGGACTATCGCGTTAGATACGCAGTATTTT. This rearrangement joins TRBV7-3 to TRBJ2-3, with TRBD2 identical over 7 bases. The J segment lost 5 bases and the V segment lost 3 bases, leaving 8 bases of the junction unmatched. The CDR3 is 15 amino acids. The germline CDR1 and CDR2 sequences are SGHTA and FQGTGA.